The 17 T cell receptor beta chains below were found in one sample sequenced in a study of tumour-infiltrating T cells in Burkitt lymphoma. Only in-frame clones appear in the TCRdb table, and some are missing; sequencing was by immunoSEQ multiplex PCR. Found here are fewer than 8,000 clones, about 84% of them singletons; the top ten hold approximately 11%. The sequenced sample was tumor tissue. The receptor set was obtained from a human donor with Burkitt lymphoma.

This clone showed up just once. The rearrangement uses TRBV11-3 and TRBJ1-4; weak D call: TRBD1 (5 bases). Per germline, CDR1 SGHNT and CDR2 YENEEA. The V end lost 5 bases, the J end lost 13 bases, and 14 bases lay between the germline ends. The CDR3 runs to 12 residues. CDR3: CASSRNKGRLFF. The CDR3 nucleotides are TGTGCCAGCAGCCGCAACAAGGGGAGACTGTTTTTT.

The chain carries TRBV9 and TRBJ2-4; 7 bases line up with TRBD1. The germline V gene has CDR1 SGDLS and CDR2 YYNGEE. V lost 2 bases and J lost 8; bases outside the gene matches: 4. CDR3 length: 13 amino acids. CDR3 amino acids: CASSVGQADIQYF. CDR3 sequence (DNA): TGTGCCAGCAGCGTCGGACAGGCGGACATTCAGTACTTC.

The chain joins TRBV28 to TRBJ1-5; no reliable D call. CDR3 size: 13 residues. V was pared by 3 bases and J by 6 bases, with 9 bases between. CDR1 and CDR2 from the germline V gene are MDHEN and SYDVKM. In DNA form, the CDR3 reads TGTGCCAGCAGTTTTATGAAAGGTCAGCCCCAGCATTTT. This sequence encodes CASSFMKGQPQHF.

This rearrangement joins TRBV10-3 to TRBJ1-6; D is unresolved. Germline loops: CDR1 ENHRY, CDR2 SYGVKD. The CDR3 is 13 amino acids. V lost 6 bases to trimming and J lost 4 bases, with 7 bases between them. CDR3 protein: CAISPEYNSPLHF. The CDR3 DNA reads TGTGCCATCAGCCCCGAGTATAATTCACCCCTCCACTTT.

V is TRBV27 and J is TRBJ2-1, with D tentatively TRBD1 or TRBD2 (6 bases each). This CDR3 region has 15 residues. V lost 2 bases and J 4 bases, leaving 12 bases between the germline ends. Germline V lookup: CDR1 MNHEY, CDR2 SMNVEV (reference sequence). Here the CDR3 DNA reads TGTGCCAGCAGTTTAAGGGGGACTGGTTACAATGAGCAGTTCTTC. Its protein is CASSLRGTGYNEQFF.

This chain connects TRBV29-1 to TRBJ1-1; D gene ambiguous. The CDR3 is 12 residues long. Germline V lookup: CDR1 SQVTM, CDR2 ANQGSEA. Trimming removed 4 bases from V and 2 bases from J, with 8 bases in between. DNA of the CDR3: TGCAGCGTTGCAGTCACAAACACTGAAGCTTTCTTT. Protein product: CSVAVTNTEAFF. The full variable domain, its missing parts supplied by reference TRBV29-1 and TRBJ1-1, is SAVISQKPSRDICQRGTSLTIQCQVDSQVTMMFWYRQQPGQSLTLIATANQGSEATYESGFVIDKFPISRPNLTFSTLTVSNMSPEDSSIYLCSVAVTNTEAFFGQGTRLTVV.

The chain employs TRBV12-5 and TRBJ1-5; D uncertain. The CDR3 length is 13 residues. Per germline, CDR1 LGHNT and CDR2 FRNRAP. With 4 bases removed from V and 3 bases from J, the gap between germline ends came to 7 bases. The CDR3 DNA follows: TGTGCTAGTGGTTCCGGTCTCAATCAGCCCCAGCATTTT. Residues: CASGSGLNQPQHF.

Only a few counts were recorded for this clone. The genes are TRBV23-1 and TRBJ2-5, with D unclear. TRBV23-1 qualifies as an ORF whose function is uncertain. V was shortened by 4 bases and J by 3 bases, with 12 bases between the two germline ends. The CDR3 runs 14 residues. The CDR3 here is CASSPPPREETQYF. The CDR3 nucleotides are TGCGCCAGCAGTCCTCCCCCAAGGGAAGAGACCCAGTACTTC.

The chain recombines TRBV11-2 with TRBJ1-1; 7 bases are a match to TRBD1. The V segment lost 0 bases and the J segment 2 bases; nucleotides outside the gene matches: 0. CDR3 length: 14 amino acids. The germline V gene has CDR1 SGHAT and CDR2 FQNNGV. This CDR3 is CASSLEGGNTEAFF. CDR3 bases: TGTGCCAGCAGCTTAGAAGGGGGCAACACTGAAGCTTTCTTT.

The chain combines TRBV28 with TRBJ1-1; the D gene is possibly TRBD1 (5 bases). The CDR3 runs to 14 residues. Germline CDR1 is MDHEN and CDR2 is SYDVKM. With 3 bases removed from V and 11 bases from J, the gap between germline ends came to 19 bases. CDR3 amino acids: CASSLPRGPVGAFF. CDR3 coding DNA: TGTGCCAGCAGTTTGCCCCGGGGCCCGGTTGGGGCTTTCTTT.

This chain connects TRBV5-4 to TRBJ1-3; D ambiguous. The V end lost 0 bases, the J end lost 6 bases, and 7 bases lay between the germline ends. There are 13 residues in the CDR3. Germline V lookup: CDR1 SGHNT, CDR2 YYREEE (reference sequence). CDR3 sequence reads: CASSLGQENTIYF. CDR3 sequence (DNA): TGTGCCAGCAGCTTGGGGCAGGAAAACACCATATATTTT.

Turning to this clone: This may stem from a read error, because a much larger clone lies one nucleotide away. V and J are TRBV7-9 and TRBJ1-5; weak D call: TRBD1 (6 bases). Germline lookup yields CDR1 SEHNR and CDR2 FQNEAQ (reference sequence). The CDR3 is 15 amino acids. The CDR3 DNA reads as TGTGTCAGCAGTCCACAGGGTGATAGCAATCAGCCCCAGCATTTT. Translated: CVSSPQGDSNQPQHF.

The chain recombines TRBV6-6 with TRBJ1-2; 7 bases line up with TRBD1. The CDR3 is 12 amino acids. Germline lookup yields CDR1 MNHNY and CDR2 SVGAGI (reference sequence). The V segment lost 6 bases and the J segment 8 bases; nucleotides outside the gene matches: 6. The CDR3 here is CASSRDRAGYTF. CDR3 nucleotide sequence: TGTGCCAGCAGCCGCGACAGGGCCGGCTACACCTTC.

V gene TRBV19 combines with J gene TRBJ2-6; D is undetermined. Germline loops: CDR1 LNHDA, CDR2 SQIVND (reference sequence). This CDR3 contains 14 residues. With 3 bases removed from V and 1 base from J, the gap between germline ends came to 4 bases. CDR3 sequence (DNA): TGTGCCAGTAGTATCGAGTCTGGGGCCAACGTCCTGACTTTC. Translated, it gives CASSIESGANVLTF.

The rearrangement joins TRBV6-5 to TRBJ1-1; TRBD1 matches at 7 bases. Per germline, CDR1 MNHEY and CDR2 SVGAGI. V lost 6 bases to trimming and J lost 3 bases; unmatched junction nucleotides: 7. The CDR3 runs 14 residues. The CDR3 DNA is TGTGCCAGCAGCTCGGGCAGGGGGGACACTGAAGCTTTCTTT. Amino acids: CASSSGRGDTEAFF.

The DNA of the CDR3 is TGTGCCAGTAGTATGGACAGGGAAGAGACCCAGTACTTC. This codes for CASSMDREETQYF. This sequence joins TRBV19 and TRBJ2-5, with 8 bases fitting TRBD1. Per the germline V gene, CDR1 is LNHDA and CDR2 is SQIVND (reference sequence). This CDR3 region has 13 residues. The trim removed 3 bases at V and 3 bases at J, leaving 0 bases unmatched.

This clone was seen once. V is TRBV18 and J is TRBJ1-5; the D is unclear. Germline values: CDR1 KGHSH, CDR2 LQKENI. The germline V and J ends were trimmed by 3 bases and 6 bases, with 9 bases remaining between them. This CDR3 has 13 residues. DNA of the CDR3: TGTGCCAGCTCACCGGAGGAGGCTCAGCCCCAGCATTTT. Its protein product is CASSPEEAQPQHF. The full variable domain, in which reference TRBV18 and TRBJ1-5 provide the parts outside the CDR3, is NAGVMQNPRHLVRRRGQEARLRCSPMKGHSHVYWYRQLPEEGLKFMVYLQKENIIDESGMPKERFSAEFPKEGPSILRIQQVVRGDSAAYFCASSPEEAQPQHFGDGTRLSIL.